The 26 T cell receptor beta chains below come from one sample, sequenced in a study of blood T cell repertoires in COVID-19. The assay was immunoSEQ multiplex PCR, and TCRdb's table has in-frame clones only and misses some. The sample records 65,000 to 85,000 clones, around 81% being singletons. The sequencing sample was made of peripheral blood. The receptors shown here come from a human donor in a cohort sampled during active COVID-19.

J is TRBJ1-2 and V is TRBV4-3; 7 bases fit TRBD1. CDR3 length equals 15 residues. The germline CDR1 and CDR2 sequences are LGHNA and YSLEER. V lost 1 base, J lost 8 bases, and 10 bases stayed unmatched. The CDR3 is CASSQVDRESEGYTF. In DNA, the CDR3 is TGCGCCAGCAGCCAAGTCGACAGGGAGTCGGAAGGCTACACCTTC.

This clone came up a few times. V and J are TRBV5-1 and TRBJ2-7; TRBD1 agrees at 7 bases. The germline V gene has CDR1 SGHRS and CDR2 YFSETQ. The CDR3 loop spans 15 amino acids. With V trimmed by 1 base and J by 0 bases, 4 bases remained unmatched. Written as DNA, the CDR3 is TGCGCCAGCAGCTTGACGGGACAGCCCTCCTACGAGCAGTACGTC. Amino acids: CASSLTGQPSYEQYV.

Only a few counts were recorded for this clone. The CDR3 sequence: CASSLVSDTEAFF. In DNA, the CDR3 is TGTGCCAGCAGCTTGGTGTCGGACACTGAAGCTTTCTTT. This rearrangement joins TRBV5-4 to TRBJ1-1; no firm D call. Germline V lookup: CDR1 SGHNT, CDR2 YYREEE (reference sequence). V dropped 0 bases and J dropped 3 bases, with 6 bases sitting between them. This CDR3 spans 13 amino acids.

The chain employs TRBV4-1 and TRBJ2-2; the D gene is possibly TRBD2 (6 bases). CDR3 length equals 16 residues. Germline V gene data show CDR1 as MGHRA and CDR2 as YSYEKL. Trimming took 8 bases from V and 0 from J, leaving 16 bases between them. The DNA of the CDR3 is TGCGCCAGCTCCAAGGAGGGCCTCGCGAACACCGGGGAGCTGTTTTTT. Translated: CASSKEGLANTGELFF.

CDR3 protein: CASSDRDYTGLAGGVDEQFF. CDR3 DNA sequence: TGTGCCAGCAGCGACCGGGACTATACCGGACTAGCGGGAGGTGTTGATGAGCAGTTCTTC. The V gene is TRBV14, the J gene TRBJ2-1; TRBD2 aligns across 14 bases. J gave up 8 bases and V 5 bases, and 20 bases lay outside the gene matches. The V gene's germline CDR1 is SGHDN and CDR2 FVKESK. The CDR3 extends over 20 amino acids.

This chain links TRBV19 with TRBJ1-5; 9 nucleotides align to TRBD1. Germline CDR1 LNHDA, CDR2 SQIVND (reference sequence). This CDR3 region has 15 residues. V dropped 7 bases and J dropped 2; count of bases not matched to a gene: 6. The CDR3 reads CASTTGGWGNQPQHF. In DNA, the CDR3 is TGTGCCAGTACCACAGGGGGCTGGGGCAATCAGCCCCAGCATTTT.

The chain links TRBV5-1 to TRBJ2-7, with 8 bases lining up with TRBD1. The CDR3 covers 12 residues. V gave up 7 bases and J gave up 7 bases; unmatched junction bases: 7. Germline CDR1 and CDR2: SGHRS and YFSETQ. The CDR3 nucleotides are TGCGCCAGCGGAGAAACAGGGGGTGAGCAGTACTTC. Its protein product is CASGETGGEQYF.

J is TRBJ2-3 and V is TRBV10-2, with 13 bases aligning to TRBD2. This CDR3 has 17 residues. The trim removed 4 bases at V and 5 bases at J, leaving 9 bases unmatched. Germline V gene data show CDR1 as WSHSY and CDR2 as SAAADI. The CDR3, as DNA: TGCGCCAGCAGTGCACTAGCGGGAGGGCCTTCCAGAGATACGCAGTATTTT. It specifies CASSALAGGPSRDTQYF.

This chain connects TRBV13 to TRBJ2-1; tentatively, D is TRBD2 (6 bases). Trimming shortened V by 8 bases and J by 2 bases, and 16 bases separated the two germline ends. Germline V lookup: CDR1 PRHDT, CDR2 FYEKMQ (reference sequence). The CDR3 totals 15 residues. This chain's CDR3 is CASGTWRDPYNEQFF. The CDR3 DNA reads as TGTGCCAGCGGGACCTGGCGGGACCCCTACAATGAGCAGTTCTTC. Filled out from reference TRBV13 and TRBJ2-1, the complete variable domain reads AAGVIQSPRHLIKEKRETATLKCYPIPRHDTVYWYQQGPGQDPQFLISFYEKMQSDKGSIPDRFSAQQFSDYHSELNMSSLELGDSALYFCASGTWRDPYNEQFFGPGTRLTVL.

This chain joins TRBV2 and TRBJ2-2; a weak D match, TRBD1 (6 bases). This CDR3 region has 13 residues. Germline assignment: CDR1 SNHLY and CDR2 FYNNEI. Deletions cut 4 bases from V and 5 bases from J, with 8 bases between. CDR3 bases: TGTGCCAGCAGTGTTGACAGGACCGGGGAGCTGTTTTTT. Its protein product is CASSVDRTGELFF.

This clone showed up many times. This sequence joins TRBV2 and TRBJ1-3; TRBD1 agrees at 9 bases. The CDR3 covers 16 residues. The trim removed 5 bases at V and 0 bases at J, leaving 5 bases unmatched. Germline CDR1 and CDR2: SNHLY and FYNNEI. The CDR3 DNA follows: TGTGCCAGCAGTAGGGGACAGGGCAGCTCTGGAAACACCATATATTTT. Translation: CASSRGQGSSGNTIYF.

This sequence joins TRBV6-5 and TRBJ1-4; D not certain. This CDR3 has 15 amino acids. Germline-derived CDR1 and CDR2 are MNHEY and SVGAGI. The V end lost 5 bases, the J end lost 0 bases, and 10 bases lay between the germline ends. The CDR3 region has the DNA TGTGCCAGCAGTATCTCGAGTACAACTAATGAAAAACTGTTTTTT. This gives the protein CASSISSTTNEKLFF.

This clone appeared once. The chain couples TRBV4-1 to TRBJ2-5, with 10 bases lining up with TRBD2. This CDR3 comprises 16 residues. Looked up from germline, CDR1 is MGHRA and CDR2 is YSYEKL. The trim removed 4 bases at V and 3 bases at J, leaving 8 bases unmatched. The CDR3 coding sequence is TGCGCCAGCAGCCCCGTAGGACTAGCGGATAAAGAGACCCAGTACTTC. Its protein product is CASSPVGLADKETQYF.

The chain links TRBV5-6 to TRBJ1-1, with D possibly matching TRBD1 (5 bases). Germline values: CDR1 SGHDT, CDR2 YYEEEE. V was shortened by 4 bases and J by 4 bases, with 11 bases between the two germline ends. The length of the CDR3 is 13 residues. This CDR3 is CASSPPGGTEAFF. CDR3 coding DNA: TGTGCCAGCAGCCCCCCGGGGGGCACTGAAGCTTTCTTT.

This clone has just a few counts. The chain employs TRBV18 and TRBJ1-1; 7 nucleotides align to TRBD1. CDR1 is KGHSH and CDR2 is LQKENI in the germline V gene. The CDR3 covers 14 residues. V shed 5 bases and J 1 base; nucleotides not matched to a gene: 4. The CDR3 sequence: CASSTGAWNTEAFF. CDR3 in DNA: TGTGCCAGCTCAACAGGGGCCTGGAACACTGAAGCTTTCTTT.

The CDR3 sequence is CASSDSGTGELFF. The CDR3 nucleotides read TGTGCCAGCAGTGACTCCGGCACCGGGGAGCTGTTTTTT. This chain joins TRBV6-4 and TRBJ2-2; D is unresolved. The CDR3 consists of 13 residues. In germline, CDR1 is MRHNA, CDR2 SNTAGT. V was trimmed by 0 bases and J by 4 bases, leaving 3 bases between them.

This chain uses TRBV20-1 with TRBJ2-3, with unresolved D. Germline V lookup: CDR1 DFQATT, CDR2 SNEGSKA (reference sequence). With 3 bases removed from V and 6 bases from J, the gap between germline ends came to 10 bases. The CDR3 contains 12 residues. CDR3 protein: CSASMEWDTQYF. The CDR3 DNA sequence: TGCAGTGCTAGTATGGAGTGGGATACGCAGTATTTT.

The rearrangement links TRBV15 to TRBJ2-1, with D tentatively TRBD1 (5 bases). Per the germline V gene, CDR1 is LNHNV and CDR2 is YYDKDF (reference sequence). This CDR3 has 14 amino acids. Between the trimmed V and J ends, which lost 3 bases and 8 bases, there was a span of 14 bases. CDR3 in amino acids: CATSRTRDVDEQFF. In DNA form, the CDR3 reads TGTGCCACCAGCAGGACCAGGGATGTGGATGAGCAGTTCTTC.

The V call is TRBV19, the J call TRBJ2-1, with TRBD2 identical over 14 bases. Germline V gives CDR1 LNHDA, CDR2 SQIVND (reference sequence). V lost 0 bases and J lost 8; bases outside the gene matches: 3. The CDR3 consists of 16 residues. CDR3: CASSIDGTSGSDEQFF. The CDR3 coding sequence is TGTGCCAGTAGTATAGATGGGACTAGCGGGAGTGATGAGCAGTTCTTC.

This sequence joins TRBV5-4 and TRBJ2-7; D possibly corresponds to TRBD1 (6 bases). The CDR3 extends over 15 amino acids. CDR1 and CDR2 (germline): SGHNT, YYREEE (reference sequence). V was pared by 5 bases and J by 0 bases, with 15 bases between. The CDR3, as DNA: TGTGCCAGCAGTTTTGCCGGGACACACTCCTACGAGCAGTACGTC. Protein: CASSFAGTHSYEQYV.

The chain couples TRBV19 to TRBJ1-3, with a weak D call TRBD1 (6 bases). The CDR3 has 18 residues. V lost 7 bases and J lost 1, with 23 bases in between. Germline CDR1 LNHDA, CDR2 SQIVND (reference sequence). The chain's CDR3 is CASNPSDSRILSGNTIYF. The CDR3 DNA sequence: TGTGCCAGTAACCCGTCGGACAGTAGGATTTTATCTGGAAACACCATATATTTT.

This chain joins TRBV27 and TRBJ2-1, with a possible D match to TRBD1 (6 bases). The V gene lost 5 bases and the J gene lost 0 bases, with 17 bases spanning the gap. This CDR3 spans 17 amino acids. Per germline, CDR1 MNHEY and CDR2 SMNVEV (reference sequence). The CDR3 bases are TGTGCCAGCAGTCCTCCGACAGGCCAAAGCTCCTACAATGAGCAGTTCTTC. The encoded protein is CASSPPTGQSSYNEQFF.

V and J are TRBV11-2 and TRBJ2-7; D gene unclear. Germline V gene data show CDR1 as SGHAT and CDR2 as FQNNGV. The V gene lost 1 base and the J gene lost 2 bases, with 9 bases spanning the gap. CDR3 size: 14 residues. The CDR3 DNA sequence: TGTGCCAGCAGCTTAGTCGAGGTTACCTACGAGCAGTACTTC. Protein product: CASSLVEVTYEQYF.

This clone came up once. The V and J genes are TRBV19 and TRBJ2-5; TRBD2 agrees at 7 bases. The CDR3 loop spans 15 amino acids. The germline gives CDR1 LNHDA, CDR2 SQIVND (reference sequence). Losses at the gene ends were 4 bases for V and 5 bases for J; bases not matched to a gene: 10. The CDR3 nucleotides read TGTGCCAGTAGTACGCTGCTTGGGGGAGGGGAGACCCAGTACTTC. Its translation is CASSTLLGGGETQYF.

The chain recombines TRBV3-1 (or the pseudogene TRBV3-2) with TRBJ2-2; 7 bases are a match to TRBD1. The CDR3 has 15 residues. The V gene's germline CDR1 is LGHDT and CDR2 YNNKEL (reference sequence). J was trimmed by 6 bases and V by 1 base; bases with no gene match: 5. CDR3 DNA: TGTGCCAGCAGCCAAGGTTGGCAGGGGGCCGGGGAGCTGTTTTTT. It codes for CASSQGWQGAGELFF.

The chain combines TRBV4-1 with TRBJ2-7; 9 positions agree with TRBD1. In germline, CDR1 is MGHRA, CDR2 YSYEKL. V shed 4 bases and J 3 bases; nucleotides not matched to a gene: 7. This CDR3 has 15 residues. CDR3 sequence (DNA): TGCGCCAGCAGCCCCAGGACAGGGGCTAACTACGAGCAGTACTTC. Amino acid sequence: CASSPRTGANYEQYF.